This TCR beta chain was sequenced in a study of blood T cell repertoires in COVID-19. Study background: Acute and convalescent COVID-19 specimens originated in the United States, Italy and Spain. T cells, B-cell-depleted T cells, or PBMCs supplied cDNA or gDNA.

The germline V gene encodes CDR1 LNHNV and CDR2 YYDKDF (reference sequence). The CDR3 loop spans 14 amino acids. V gave up 5 bases and J gave up 7 bases; unmatched junction bases: 10. Authors' processing steps: The authors estimated nucleated cell counts from reference gene primer amplification. Here immunoSEQ multiplex PCR was the method, and the copy in TCRdb shows in-frame clones only, minus some. That table gives V, J and clone size, and the DNA gave D and trimming. This table holds more than 95,000 clones, roughly 80% found once. The chain joins TRBV15 to TRBJ2-5; 7 nucleotides align to TRBD1. The sequencing input was peripheral blood. This TCR was recovered from a woman of 80 years or more with active or convalescent COVID-19. This chain's CDR3 is CATSGTGQVVTQYF. CDR3 DNA: TGTGCCACCAGCGGTACCGGACAGGTGGTGACCCAGTACTTC.